This paragraph covers one T cell receptor beta chain sequence. The CDR3 extends over 13 amino acids. V was pared by 3 bases and J by 6 bases, with 3 bases of the junction left unmatched. The germline V gene has CDR1 DFQATT and CDR2 SNEGSKA (reference sequence). Seattle patients were enrolled during active infection and followed longitudinally. This specimen comes from a study of blood T cell repertoires in COVID-19. Study-wide context: Nucleic acid was either cDNA or gDNA, and it came from T cells, B-cell-depleted T cells, or PBMCs.

Here immunoSEQ multiplex PCR was the method, and the copy in TCRdb shows in-frame clones only, minus some. The table has roughly 500,000 clones, 89% seen once; the top ten hold around 0.95%. What was sequenced was peripheral blood. This clonotype was sampled from a man between 18 and 29 years old with COVID-19, enrolled during active disease. This sequence joins TRBV20-1 and TRBJ2-1; 9 nucleotides line up with TRBD1. The DNA of the CDR3 is TGCAGTGCTAGTGTGACAGGGGGCAATGAGCAGTTCTTC. Its translation: CSASVTGGNEQFF.